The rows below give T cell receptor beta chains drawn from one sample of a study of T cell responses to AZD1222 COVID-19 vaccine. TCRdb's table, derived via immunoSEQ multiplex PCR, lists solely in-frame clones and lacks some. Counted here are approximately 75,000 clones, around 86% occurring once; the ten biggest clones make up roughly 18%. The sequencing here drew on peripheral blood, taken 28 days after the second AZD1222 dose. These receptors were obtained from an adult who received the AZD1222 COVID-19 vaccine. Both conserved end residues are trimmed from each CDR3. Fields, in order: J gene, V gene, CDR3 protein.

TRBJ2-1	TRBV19	ASSGIRTDNEQF
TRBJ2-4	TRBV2	ASSTIKQGVGY
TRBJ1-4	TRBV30	AWSAGPNKGKLF
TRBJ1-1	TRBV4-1	ASSQIGGQGEAF
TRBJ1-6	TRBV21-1	ASSSRAQGVNNSPLH
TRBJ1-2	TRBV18	ASSAGVPGSPYGYT
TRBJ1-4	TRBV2	ASIQDRGLGTNEKLF
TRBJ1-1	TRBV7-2	ASSPRTGNTEAF
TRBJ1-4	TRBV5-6	ASSPTGFNEKLF
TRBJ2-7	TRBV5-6	ASSLGVDEQY
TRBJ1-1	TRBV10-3	AVQERGTGIMNTEAF
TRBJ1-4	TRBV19	ASRPWGWGEKLF
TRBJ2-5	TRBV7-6	ASSLARGLSETQY
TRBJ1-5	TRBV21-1	ASSKSGVDQPQH
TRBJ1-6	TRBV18	ASSPLAPQGNSPLH
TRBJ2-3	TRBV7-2	ASSLFGADTQY
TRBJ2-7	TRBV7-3	ASRGTGRGYEQY
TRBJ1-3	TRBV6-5	ASSRQGTSGNTIY
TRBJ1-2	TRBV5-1	ASSFDGGRYGYT
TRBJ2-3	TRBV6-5	ASSLGDRNTDTQY